This T cell receptor beta chain was profiled in a study of OX40 agonist ivuxolimab in advanced cancers. Study results and limitations: At 0.1 to 3.0 mg/kg and by week 6, CD4+ and CD8+ T cells in the blood had expanded clonally.

About this clone itself: The antigen remains unidentified.

The protocol was immunoSEQ multiplex PCR, while the TCRdb copy is restricted to in-frame clones and leaves out a portion. The repertoire has around 46,000 clones, approximately 89% of them found once; the top ten carry 10% to 15%. The source of this sequence is an adult with an advanced solid tumor such as melanoma, head and neck, liver or kidney cancer. The material sequenced was CD4+ or CD8+ T cells sorted from blood, taken in a trial of the OX40 agonist ivuxolimab.

The CDR3 spells CASSSDRSYEQYF. CDR3 in DNA: TGTGCCAGCAGCTCAGACAGATCCTACGAGCAGTACTTC. V is TRBV5-4 and J is TRBJ2-7; maybe TRBD1 (5 bases). From germline, CDR1 is SGHNT and CDR2 YYREEE (reference sequence). The length of the CDR3 is 13 residues. V gave up 3 bases and J gave up 1 base, with 8 bases separating them. The full variable domain, in which reference TRBV5-4 and TRBJ2-7 provide the parts outside the CDR3, is ETGVTQSPTHLIKTRGQQVTLRCSSQSGHNTVSWYQQALGQGPQFIFQYYREEENGRGNFPPRFSGLQFPNYSSELNVNALELDDSALYLCASSSDRSYEQYFGPGTRLTVT.